This T cell receptor (beta chain) was obtained from a study of glioma-infiltrating T cells after dendritic cell vaccination. The primer mix had 60 V beta and 13 J beta primers. The repertoire was sequenced with immunoSEQ multiplex PCR; TCRdb's copy has only in-frame clones and lacks some. The repertoire has roughly 100,000 clones, roughly four fifths of them found once; the top ten carry approximately 12%. CDR3 length: 15 residues. V was clipped by 6 bases and J by 7 bases, with 18 bases between them. The germline gives CDR1 MNHNS, CDR2 SASEGT. The study's findings and limits: Complete blood and tumor specimen sets were limited to few patients.

In regard to this clone: Its antigen is not known.

The receptor was derived from a human donor with glioblastoma. The sample consisted of blood, taken before dendritic cell vaccination. The chain joins TRBV6-1 to TRBJ2-2, with a tentative D call TRBD1 (6 bases). The CDR3 loop is CASSAALGAGGELFF. Written as DNA, the CDR3 is TGTGCCAGCAGCGCCGCATTGGGGGCGGGCGGGGAGCTGTTTTTT.